One and the same sample provided the 21 T cell receptor beta chains below, sequenced in a study of T-cell memory formation after mild COVID-19. One entry per CDR3 protein, called by TCRdb with MiXCR from the 5' RACE reads. Of 150,000 to 200,000 distinct CDR3 sequences listed, around 30% are singletons. Sequencing used PBMCs or a T cell subset sorted from them (not recorded which). The receptor set was obtained from an adult woman who had mild COVID-19 (a few samples of this study predate the infection). Cell type and time point are not known.

This clonotype was recorded a few times. J is TRBJ2-5 and V is TRBV7-3; the match to TRBD2 covers 8 bases. J gave up 2 bases and V 1 base, and 3 bases lay outside the gene matches. The germline gives CDR1 SGHTA, CDR2 FQGTGA. The length of the CDR3 is 15 residues. CDR3 region: CASSLSSGTQETQYF. The CDR3 DNA sequence: TGTGCCAGCAGCTTAAGTAGCGGGACTCAAGAGACCCAGTACTTC.

This clonotype has only a few counts. This chain links TRBV9 with TRBJ2-7; TRBD1 agrees at 8 bases. The CDR3 extends over 15 amino acids. The germline gives CDR1 SGDLS, CDR2 YYNGEE. Trimming removed 0 bases from V and 4 bases from J; junction bases left unmatched: 6. CDR3 residues: CASSVGQGSGYEQYF. DNA for the CDR3: TGTGCCAGCAGCGTAGGACAGGGGAGTGGGTACGAGCAGTACTTC.

This clonotype appeared once. Here the CDR3 reads CASSGAQADYYEQYF. The CDR3 DNA reads TGTGCCAGCAGCGGGGCACAAGCGGATTACTACGAGCAGTACTTC. The chain is built from TRBV7-2 and TRBJ2-7; either TRBD1 or TRBD2 may fit D (5 bases each). V lost 5 bases to trimming and J lost 3 bases, with 17 bases between them. Germline CDR1 is SGHTA and CDR2 is FQGNSA. This CDR3 region has 15 residues.

V and J are TRBV3-1 and TRBJ1-1, with D maybe TRBD1 (6 bases). Germline lookup yields CDR1 LGHDT and CDR2 YNNKEL (reference sequence). The CDR3 consists of 13 residues. V was cut by 0 bases and J by 6 bases, with 8 bases left in between. The CDR3 bases are TGTGCCAGCAGCCAAGATTACAGGGCTGAAGCTTTCTTT. It translates to CASSQDYRAEAFF. The full variable domain, in which reference TRBV3-1 and TRBJ1-1 provide the parts outside the CDR3, is DTAVSQTPKYLVTQMGNDKSIKCEQNLGHDTMYWYKQDSKKFLKIMFSYNNKELIINETVPNRFSPKSPDKAHLNLHINSLELGDSAVYFCASSQDYRAEAFFGQGTRLTVV.

This clonotype was found a few times. The chain recombines TRBV5-1 with TRBJ2-2, with D perhaps matching TRBD1 (6 bases). CDR1 and CDR2 (germline): SGHRS, YFSETQ. This CDR3 region has 12 residues. Between the trimmed V and J ends, which lost 5 bases and 7 bases, there was a span of 9 bases. The CDR3 DNA follows: TGCGCCAGCAGGTGGGACATCGGGGAGCTGTTTTTT. Amino acids: CASRWDIGELFF. The full variable domain, completed using reference TRBV5-1 and TRBJ2-2, is KAGVTQTPRYLIKTRGQQVTLSCSPISGHRSVSWYQQTPGQGLQFLFEYFSETQRNKGNFPGRFSGRQFSNSRSEMNVSTLELGDSALYLCASRWDIGELFFGEGSRLTVL.

This clonotype appeared a few times. The rearrangement uses TRBV9 and TRBJ2-1; TRBD1 might be the D (8 bases). V lost 3 bases, J lost 2 bases, and 12 bases lay in between. Per the germline V gene, CDR1 is SGDLS and CDR2 is YYNGEE. The CDR3 is 15 residues long. The CDR3 loop reads CASSGGGQAYNEQFF. Here the CDR3 DNA reads TGTGCCAGCAGCGGGGGGGGACAGGCCTACAATGAGCAGTTCTTC. Drawing the rest from reference TRBV9 and TRBJ2-1, the complete variable domain is DSGVTQTPKHLITATGQRVTLRCSPRSGDLSVYWYQQSLDQGLQFLIQYYNGEERAKGNILERFSAQQFPDLHSELNLSSLELGDSALYFCASSGGGQAYNEQFFGPGTRLTVL.

The J gene is TRBJ2-3, the V gene TRBV29-1; 9 bases are a match to TRBD2. With 6 bases clipped from V and 7 bases from J, the junction kept 5 bases outside the gene matches. The CDR3 has 12 residues. In germline, CDR1 is SQVTM, CDR2 ANQGSEA. The CDR3 bases are TGCAGCGTCGGGACTAGCAGCTATACGCAGTATTTT. It encodes CSVGTSSYTQYF.

The V and J genes are TRBV6-2 or TRBV6-3 and TRBJ2-7; D is perhaps TRBD1 (6 bases). The V and J ends lost 5 bases and 6 bases respectively, with 17 bases between them. Germline V gene data show CDR1 as MNHEY and CDR2 as SVGEGT. This CDR3 region has 14 residues. This chain's CDR3 is CASSRLGGVGEQYF. The CDR3 nucleotides read TGTGCCAGCAGTCGCTTAGGGGGAGTGGGCGAGCAGTACTTC.

The chain couples TRBV15 to TRBJ2-5; either TRBD1 or TRBD2 may fit D (5 bases each). The germline gives CDR1 LNHNV, CDR2 YYDKDF (reference sequence). Trimming removed 1 base at V and 4 bases at J, with 13 bases between. The CDR3 spans 15 residues. The CDR3 DNA reads as TGTGCCACCAGCAGAGGAGGGGATGGGGCAGAGACCCAGTACTTC. It yields the protein CATSRGGDGAETQYF.

The chain recombines TRBV7-9 with TRBJ1-2; D not resolved. The CDR3 covers 12 residues. Germline lookup yields CDR1 SEHNR and CDR2 FQNEAQ (reference sequence). V was trimmed by 11 bases and J by 1 base, leaving 11 bases between them. The CDR3 spells CAGPRCNYGYTF. DNA for the CDR3: TGTGCCGGTCCCAGGTGTAACTATGGCTACACCTTC.

The chain is built from TRBV30 and TRBJ2-2, with D hard to call. CDR3 length equals 12 residues. Trimming shortened V by 2 bases and J by 2 bases, and 3 bases separated the two germline ends. CDR1 GTSNPN and CDR2 SVGIG come from the germline V gene (reference sequence). The CDR3 nucleotides read TGTGCCTGGAGTCTAAACACCGGGGAGCTGTTTTTT. It translates to CAWSLNTGELFF.

Concerning this clonotype itself: Germline is not matched at one junction end, which may reflect a read error. The chain employs TRBV7-7 and TRBJ2-2; TRBD2 might be the D (6 bases). This CDR3 comprises 15 residues. Germline V lookup: CDR1 SSHAT, CDR2 FNYEAQ (reference sequence). CDR3 bases: TGTGCTAGCAGCTTAGCACTAGCTGGCACCGGGGAGCTGTTTTTT. The encoded protein is CASSLALAGTGELFF.

This chain joins TRBV6-1 and TRBJ2-3; 7 bases fit TRBD1. The J segment lost 3 bases and the V segment lost 7 bases, leaving 1 base of the junction unmatched. The CDR3 covers 12 residues. The germline CDR1 and CDR2 sequences are MNHNS and SASEGT. The CDR3 here is CASKTGTDTQYF. CDR3 nucleotide sequence: TGTGCCAGCAAGACAGGGACAGATACGCAGTATTTT.

This clonotype was recorded many times. The chain has TRBV9 and TRBJ2-2, with TRBD2 identical over 8 bases. The length of the CDR3 is 18 residues. After removal of 4 bases from V and 3 bases from J, the junction contained 14 bases not matched to a gene. CDR1 is SGDLS, CDR2 YYNGEE, per germline. The chain's CDR3 is CASSPRIGTRGHTGELFF. The DNA for the CDR3 is TGTGCCAGCAGCCCTCGAATCGGGACTAGGGGACACACCGGGGAGCTGTTTTTT.

The chain recombines TRBV20-1 with TRBJ2-1; D may correspond to TRBD1 or TRBD2 (5 bases each). The length of the CDR3 is 16 residues. Trimming shortened V by 0 bases and J by 7 bases, and 19 bases separated the two germline ends. Germline lookup yields CDR1 DFQATT and CDR2 SNEGSKA (reference sequence). As DNA, the CDR3 is TGCAGTGCTAGAGATTTAGCCTACGCCTGGGGGAATGAGCAGTTCTTC. Protein: CSARDLAYAWGNEQFF.

V gene TRBV6-2 or TRBV6-3 combines with J gene TRBJ2-7, with 13 bases fitting TRBD2. The CDR3 runs 15 residues. The germline V gene has CDR1 MNHEY and CDR2 SVGEGT. Losses at the gene ends were 7 bases for V and 0 bases for J; bases not matched to a gene: 3. The CDR3 DNA reads TGTGCCAGCACACGGACTAGCGGGAGCTCCTACGAGCAGTACTTC. It specifies CASTRTSGSSYEQYF.

A few counts support this clonotype. This sequence joins TRBV12-3 or TRBV12-4 and TRBJ1-1, with D possibly matching TRBD1 (6 bases). V was pared by 6 bases and J by 2 bases, with 13 bases between. The CDR3 extends over 14 amino acids. The CDR3 loop reads CASSPTGTNTEAFF. CDR3 nucleotide sequence: TGTGCCAGCAGCCCAACAGGGACTAACACTGAAGCTTTCTTT.

CDR3 region: CSAINNKETQYF. The CDR3 nucleotides read TGCAGTGCTATTAACAACAAAGAGACCCAGTACTTC. V gene TRBV20-1 combines with J gene TRBJ2-5, with D hard to call. The CDR3 consists of 12 residues. Trimming removed 4 bases from V and 3 bases from J, with 9 bases in between. From germline, CDR1 is DFQATT and CDR2 SNEGSKA (reference sequence).

This clonotype came up a few times. V gene TRBV29-1 combines with J gene TRBJ2-5; weak D call: TRBD2 (5 bases). CDR1 is SQVTM, CDR2 ANQGSEA, per germline. The V end lost 6 bases, the J end lost 3 bases, and 8 bases lay between the germline ends. The CDR3 has 11 residues. The CDR3 is CSVLDKETQYF. The DNA for the CDR3 is TGCAGCGTACTAGATAAAGAGACCCAGTACTTC. The variable domain in full, completed from reference TRBV29-1 and TRBJ2-5, reads SAVISQKPSRDICQRGTSLTIQCQVDSQVTMMFWYRQQPGQSLTLIATANQGSEATYESGFVIDKFPISRPNLTFSTLTVSNMSPEDSSIYLCSVLDKETQYFGPGTRLLVL.

This clonotype has a handful of counts. The chain combines TRBV19 with TRBJ2-2, with TRBD2 as a possible D gene (6 bases). V lost 5 bases and J 4 bases, leaving 14 bases between the germline ends. CDR1 LNHDA and CDR2 SQIVND come from the germline V gene (reference sequence). The CDR3 has 15 residues. The CDR3, as DNA: TGTGCCAGTAGTTGGGGGAGGAGGAGCACCGGGGAGCTGTTTTTT. Translating it yields CASSWGRRSTGELFF.

The V call is TRBV11-2, the J call TRBJ2-1; 14 nucleotides line up with TRBD2. With V trimmed by 6 bases and J by 6 bases, 7 bases remained unmatched. CDR3 length: 16 residues. CDR1 and CDR2 from the germline V gene are SGHAT and FQNNGV. CDR3 protein: CASRGLAGESGNEQFF. In nucleotides, the CDR3 is TGTGCCAGCAGGGGACTAGCGGGAGAGAGCGGCAATGAGCAGTTCTTC.